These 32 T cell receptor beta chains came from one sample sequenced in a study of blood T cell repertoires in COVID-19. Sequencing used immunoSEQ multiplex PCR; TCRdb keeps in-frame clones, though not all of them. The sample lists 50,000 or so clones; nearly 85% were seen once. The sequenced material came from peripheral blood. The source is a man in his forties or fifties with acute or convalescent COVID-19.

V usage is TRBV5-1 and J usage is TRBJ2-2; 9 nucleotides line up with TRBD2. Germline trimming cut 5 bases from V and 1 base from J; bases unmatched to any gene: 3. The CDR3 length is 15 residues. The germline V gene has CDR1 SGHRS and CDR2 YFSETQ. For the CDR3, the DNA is TGCGCCAGCAGACGGACTAGCGAGAACACCGGGGAGCTGTTTTTT. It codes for CASRRTSENTGELFF.

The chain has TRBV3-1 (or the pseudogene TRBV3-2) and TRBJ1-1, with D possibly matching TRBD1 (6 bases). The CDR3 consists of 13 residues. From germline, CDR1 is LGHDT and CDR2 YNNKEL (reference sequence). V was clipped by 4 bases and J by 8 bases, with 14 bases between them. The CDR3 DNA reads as TGTGCCAGCAGCCCAGAACAGGGTTCGGAAGCTTTCTTT. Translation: CASSPEQGSEAFF.

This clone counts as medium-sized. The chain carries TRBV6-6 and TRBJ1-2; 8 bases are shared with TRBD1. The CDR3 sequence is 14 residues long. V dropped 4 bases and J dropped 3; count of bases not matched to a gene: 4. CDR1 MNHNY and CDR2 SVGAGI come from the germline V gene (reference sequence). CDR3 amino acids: CASSSPGQDYGYTF. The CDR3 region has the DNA TGTGCCAGCAGTTCACCGGGACAGGACTATGGCTACACCTTC.

The CDR3 reads CASSLSGAQETQYF. The CDR3 bases are TGTGCCAGCAGTTTATCTGGAGCACAAGAGACCCAGTACTTC. The chain is built from TRBV28 and TRBJ2-5; D unresolved. This CDR3 comprises 14 residues. The V gene lost 1 base and the J gene lost 2 bases, with 8 bases spanning the gap. Germline V lookup: CDR1 MDHEN, CDR2 SYDVKM.

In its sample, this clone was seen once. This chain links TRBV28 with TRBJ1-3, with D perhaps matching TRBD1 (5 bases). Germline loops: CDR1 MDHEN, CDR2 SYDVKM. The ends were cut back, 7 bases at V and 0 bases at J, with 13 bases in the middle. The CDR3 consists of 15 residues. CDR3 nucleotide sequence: TGTGCCAGCATCAATGGGGGGAGCTCTGGAAACACCATATATTTT. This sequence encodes CASINGGSSGNTIYF.

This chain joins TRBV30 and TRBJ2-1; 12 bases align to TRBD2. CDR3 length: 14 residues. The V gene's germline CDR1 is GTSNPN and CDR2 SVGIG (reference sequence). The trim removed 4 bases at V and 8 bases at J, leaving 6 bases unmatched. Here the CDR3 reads CAWKRTSGVYEQFF. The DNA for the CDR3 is TGTGCCTGGAAGCGGACTAGCGGGGTCTATGAGCAGTTCTTC.

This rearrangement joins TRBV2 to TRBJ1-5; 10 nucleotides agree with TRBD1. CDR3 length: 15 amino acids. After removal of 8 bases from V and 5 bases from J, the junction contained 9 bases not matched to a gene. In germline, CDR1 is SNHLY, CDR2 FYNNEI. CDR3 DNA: TGTGCCAGCCGAAGACCCGGGACAGGGGATCAGCCCCAGCATTTT. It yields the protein CASRRPGTGDQPQHF.

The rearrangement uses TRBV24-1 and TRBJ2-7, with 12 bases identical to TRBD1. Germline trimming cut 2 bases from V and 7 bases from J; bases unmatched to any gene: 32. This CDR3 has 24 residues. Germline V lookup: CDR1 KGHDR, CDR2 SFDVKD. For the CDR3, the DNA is TGTGCCACCAGTGATTCGACGCTATCCTCGATACCCGGGACAGGGGGCGAACGGTCAGAAGAGCAGTACGTC. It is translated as CATSDSTLSSIPGTGGERSEEQYV.

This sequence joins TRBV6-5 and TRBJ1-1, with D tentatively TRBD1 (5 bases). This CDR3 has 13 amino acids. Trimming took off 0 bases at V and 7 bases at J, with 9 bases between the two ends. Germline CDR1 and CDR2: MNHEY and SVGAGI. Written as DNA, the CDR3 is TGTGCCAGCAGTTACTCGTTGACAGTTGAAGCTTTCTTT. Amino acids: CASSYSLTVEAFF.

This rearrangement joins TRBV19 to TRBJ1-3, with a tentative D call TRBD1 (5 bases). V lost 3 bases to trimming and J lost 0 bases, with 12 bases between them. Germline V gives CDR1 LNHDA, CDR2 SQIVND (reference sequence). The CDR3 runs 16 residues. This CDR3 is CASSIVWGDSGNTIYF. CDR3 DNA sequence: TGTGCCAGTAGTATTGTGTGGGGGGACTCTGGAAACACCATATATTTT.

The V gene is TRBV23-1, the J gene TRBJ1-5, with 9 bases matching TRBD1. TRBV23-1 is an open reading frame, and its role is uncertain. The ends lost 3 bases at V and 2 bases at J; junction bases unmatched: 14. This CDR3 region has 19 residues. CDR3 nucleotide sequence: TGCGCCAGCAGTCATGCGGGACAGGGAACATCTTACCGCAATCAGCCCCAGCATTTT. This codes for CASSHAGQGTSYRNQPQHF.

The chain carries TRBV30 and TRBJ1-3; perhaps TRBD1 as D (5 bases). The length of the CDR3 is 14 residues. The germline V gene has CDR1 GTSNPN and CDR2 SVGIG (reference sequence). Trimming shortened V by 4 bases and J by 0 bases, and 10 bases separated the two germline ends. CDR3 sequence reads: CAWIDRTSGNTIYF. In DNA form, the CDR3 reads TGTGCCTGGATTGACAGAACCTCTGGAAACACCATATATTTT.

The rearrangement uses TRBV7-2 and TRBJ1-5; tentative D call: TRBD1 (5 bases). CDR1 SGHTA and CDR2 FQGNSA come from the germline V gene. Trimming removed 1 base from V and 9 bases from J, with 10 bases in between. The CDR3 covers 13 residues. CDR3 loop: CASSLGGLGPQHF. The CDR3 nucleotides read TGTGCCAGCAGCTTAGGGGGACTCGGGCCCCAGCATTTT.

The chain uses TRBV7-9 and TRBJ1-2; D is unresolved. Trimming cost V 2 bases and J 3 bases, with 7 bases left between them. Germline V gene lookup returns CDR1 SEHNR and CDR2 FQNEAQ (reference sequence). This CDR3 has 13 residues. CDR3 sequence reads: CASSLYEDYGYTF. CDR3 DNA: TGTGCCAGCAGCTTATATGAGGACTATGGCTACACCTTC.

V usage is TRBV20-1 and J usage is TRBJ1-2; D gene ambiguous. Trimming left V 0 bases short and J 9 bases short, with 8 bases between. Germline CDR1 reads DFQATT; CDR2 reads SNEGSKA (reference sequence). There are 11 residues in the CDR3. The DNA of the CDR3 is TGCAGTGCTAGAGATCCGGGGAGCTACACCTTC. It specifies CSARDPGSYTF.

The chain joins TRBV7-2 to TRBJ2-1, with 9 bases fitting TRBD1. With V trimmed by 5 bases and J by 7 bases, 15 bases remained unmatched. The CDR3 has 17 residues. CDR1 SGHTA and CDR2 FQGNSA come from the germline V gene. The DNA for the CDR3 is TGTGCCAGCAGCCCTAAGAGGAGGGGACAGGGTTGGAATGAGCAGTTCTTC. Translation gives CASSPKRRGQGWNEQFF.

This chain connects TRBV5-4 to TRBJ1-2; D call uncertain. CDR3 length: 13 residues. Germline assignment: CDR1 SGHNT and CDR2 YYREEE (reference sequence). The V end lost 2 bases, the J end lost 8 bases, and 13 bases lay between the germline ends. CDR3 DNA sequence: TGTGCCAGCAGCTTTATGACTCGGGAAGGCTACACCTTC. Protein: CASSFMTREGYTF.

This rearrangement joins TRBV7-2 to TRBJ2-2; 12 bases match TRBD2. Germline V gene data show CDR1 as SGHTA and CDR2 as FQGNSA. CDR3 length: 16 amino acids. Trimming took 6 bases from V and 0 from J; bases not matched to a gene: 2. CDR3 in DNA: TGTGCCAGCAGGGGACTAGCGGGTTCGAACACCGGGGAGCTGTTTTTT. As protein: CASRGLAGSNTGELFF.

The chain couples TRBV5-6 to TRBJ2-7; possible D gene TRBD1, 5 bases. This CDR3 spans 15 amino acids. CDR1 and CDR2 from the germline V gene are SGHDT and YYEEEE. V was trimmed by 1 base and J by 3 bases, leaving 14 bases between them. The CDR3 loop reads CASSLRQGRFYEQYF. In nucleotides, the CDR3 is TGTGCCAGCAGCTTGAGGCAGGGCCGATTCTACGAGCAGTACTTC.

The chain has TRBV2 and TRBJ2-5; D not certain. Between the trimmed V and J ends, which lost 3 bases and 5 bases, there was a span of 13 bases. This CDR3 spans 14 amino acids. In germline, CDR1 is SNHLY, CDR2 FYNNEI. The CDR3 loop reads CASSDSGRGETQYF. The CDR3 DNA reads TGTGCCAGCAGTGACTCGGGTCGTGGTGAGACCCAGTACTTC.

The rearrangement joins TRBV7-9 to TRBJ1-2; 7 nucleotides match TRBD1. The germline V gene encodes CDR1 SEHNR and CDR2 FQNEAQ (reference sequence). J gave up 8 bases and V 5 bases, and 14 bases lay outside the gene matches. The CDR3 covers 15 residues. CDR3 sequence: CASSRETGSIRGYTF. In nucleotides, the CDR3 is TGTGCCAGCAGCCGAGAGACAGGGTCTATTAGAGGCTACACCTTC.

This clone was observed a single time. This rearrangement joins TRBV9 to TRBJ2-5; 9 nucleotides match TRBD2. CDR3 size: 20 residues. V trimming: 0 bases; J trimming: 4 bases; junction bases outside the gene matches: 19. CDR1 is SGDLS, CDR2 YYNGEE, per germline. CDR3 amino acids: CASSVEPFRGGGADRETQYF. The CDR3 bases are TGTGCCAGCAGCGTAGAACCTTTTCGCGGGGGGGGCGCGGATCGAGAGACCCAGTACTTC.

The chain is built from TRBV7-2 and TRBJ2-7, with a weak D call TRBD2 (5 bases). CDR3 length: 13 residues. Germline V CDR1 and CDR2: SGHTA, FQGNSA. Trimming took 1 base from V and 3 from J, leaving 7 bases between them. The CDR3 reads CASSLELGYEQYF. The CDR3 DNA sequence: TGTGCCAGCAGCTTAGAACTAGGCTACGAGCAGTACTTC.

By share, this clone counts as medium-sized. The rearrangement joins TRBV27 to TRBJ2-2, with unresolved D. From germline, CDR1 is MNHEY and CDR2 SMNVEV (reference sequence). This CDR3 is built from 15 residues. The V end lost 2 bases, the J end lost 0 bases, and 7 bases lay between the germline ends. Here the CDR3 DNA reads TGTGCCAGCAGTTTAGGTCTAACGAACACCGGGGAGCTGTTTTTT. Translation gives CASSLGLTNTGELFF.

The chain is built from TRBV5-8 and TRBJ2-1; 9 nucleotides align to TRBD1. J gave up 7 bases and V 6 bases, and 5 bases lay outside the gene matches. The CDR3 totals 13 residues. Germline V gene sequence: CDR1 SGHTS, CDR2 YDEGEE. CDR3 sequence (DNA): TGTGCCAGCATGACAGGGGGGCGGAATGAGCAGTTCTTC. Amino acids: CASMTGGRNEQFF.

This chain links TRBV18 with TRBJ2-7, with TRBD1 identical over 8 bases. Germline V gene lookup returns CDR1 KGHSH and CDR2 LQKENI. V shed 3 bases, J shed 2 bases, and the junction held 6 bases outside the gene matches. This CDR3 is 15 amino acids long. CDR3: CASSPSRTGPYEQYV. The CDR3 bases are TGTGCCAGCTCACCGTCCAGGACAGGGCCCTACGAGCAGTACGTC.

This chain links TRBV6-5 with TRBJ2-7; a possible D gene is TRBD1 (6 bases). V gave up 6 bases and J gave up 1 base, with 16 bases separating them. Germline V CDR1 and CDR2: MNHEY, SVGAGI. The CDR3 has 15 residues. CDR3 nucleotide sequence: TGTGCCAGCAGGCCGAGCCGGGACATATCCTACGAGCAGTACGTC. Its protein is CASRPSRDISYEQYV.

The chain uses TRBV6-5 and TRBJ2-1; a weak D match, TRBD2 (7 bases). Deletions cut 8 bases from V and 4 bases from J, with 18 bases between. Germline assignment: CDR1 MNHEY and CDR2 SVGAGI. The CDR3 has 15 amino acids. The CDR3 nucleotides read TGTGCCAGCGACCGGGCGGGGGCCCGGTACAATGAGCAGTTCTTC. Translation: CASDRAGARYNEQFF.

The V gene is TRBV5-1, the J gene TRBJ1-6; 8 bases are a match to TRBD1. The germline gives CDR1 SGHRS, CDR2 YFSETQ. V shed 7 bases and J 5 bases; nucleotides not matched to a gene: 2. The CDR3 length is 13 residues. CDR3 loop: CASGQGDNSPLHF. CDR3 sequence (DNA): TGCGCCAGCGGACAGGGAGATAATTCACCCCTCCACTTT.

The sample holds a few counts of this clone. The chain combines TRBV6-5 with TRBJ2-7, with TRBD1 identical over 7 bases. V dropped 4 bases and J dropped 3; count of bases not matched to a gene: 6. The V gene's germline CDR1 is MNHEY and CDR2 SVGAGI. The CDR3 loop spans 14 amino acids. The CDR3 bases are TGTGCCAGCAGTTCCGGGGACAGCTACTACGAGCAGTACGTC. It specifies CASSSGDSYYEQYV.

The CDR3 is CASSKTGVGTDTQYF. DNA for the CDR3: TGCGCCAGCAGCAAGACAGGGGTCGGCACAGATACGCAGTATTTT. V and J are TRBV5-1 and TRBJ2-3; TRBD1 aligns across 8 bases. Germline CDR1 and CDR2: SGHRS and YFSETQ. Unmatched junction bases numbered 5, after V lost 4 bases and J lost 1 base. CDR3 length equals 15 residues. The entire variable domain, with the rest obtained from reference TRBV5-1 and TRBJ2-3, is as follows: KAGVTQTPRYLIKTRGQQVTLSCSPISGHRSVSWYQQTPGQGLQFLFEYFSETQRNKGNFPGRFSGRQFSNSRSEMNVSTLELGDSALYLCASSKTGVGTDTQYFGPGTRLTVL.

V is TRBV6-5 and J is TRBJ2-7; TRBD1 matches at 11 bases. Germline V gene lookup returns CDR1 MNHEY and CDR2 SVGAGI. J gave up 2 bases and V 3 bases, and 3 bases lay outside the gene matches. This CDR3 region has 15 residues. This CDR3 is CASSYGQGATYEQYV. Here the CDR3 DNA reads TGTGCCAGCAGTTATGGACAGGGGGCAACCTACGAGCAGTACGTC.